This TCR beta chain was identified during a study of T cell clones after liver transplantation. Study-wide background: In this trial, immunosuppression withdrawal was attempted within 2 years of liver transplant.

Findings of the study overall: Post-transplant, graft-donor-reactive CD4 TCRbeta sequences in blood dropped significantly in most of the 8 subjects. These preliminary findings come from unstandardized post-transplant sampling times.

Unstimulated PBMCs were sorted into CD3+CD4+ and CD3+CD8+ populations. Clones were sequenced by immunoSEQ multiplex PCR, and TCRdb holds only the in-frame ones, with some missing. The sample consists of some 6,000 clones, about 80% of them appearing once. As to this clone: Antigen unknown.

The starting material was CD8+ T cells from blood, obtained 45 to 47 months after liver transplant. This receptor was taken from a human patient who received a liver transplant. Some T cells could come from the graft donor.

CDR3 sequence reads: CASSQGVYNEQFF. The CDR3 DNA sequence: TGTGCCAGCAGCCAGGGGGTTTACAATGAGCAGTTCTTC. This rearrangement joins TRBV14 to TRBJ2-1; D possibly uses TRBD1 or TRBD2 (5 bases each). Looked up from germline, CDR1 is SGHDN and CDR2 is FVKESK. Between the trimmed V and J ends, which lost 3 bases and 4 bases, there was a span of 7 bases. The CDR3 contains 13 residues.